This T cell receptor beta chain was recovered during a study of early T cells in non-severe SARS-CoV-2 infection. Germline CDR1 SGHDT, CDR2 YYEEEE. CDR3 length: 13 amino acids. V lost 5 bases and J 10 bases, leaving 17 bases between the germline ends. TCRdb reprocessed the 5' RACE reads via MiXCR and lists one record per CDR3 protein. The repertoire holds roughly 53,000 distinct CDR3 sequences, 9.3% seen once, with less than 25% in the top ten. The rearrangement uses TRBV5-6 and TRBJ2-3; no clear D gene. The TCR originated in an adult who was a healthcare worker with PCR-confirmed SARS-CoV-2 infection or an uninfected control (not recorded which). The source material was whole blood. This CDR3 reads CASSRAATPAQYF. The DNA of the CDR3 is TGTGCCAGCAGTCGGGCCGCAACCCCGGCGCAGTATTTT.